This is a list of T cell receptor beta chains from one sample in a study of control samples from healthy donors and cancer patients. TCRdb keeps only in-frame clones here, not all; method: immunoSEQ multiplex PCR. The sample shows 90,000 to 110,000 clones, roughly 80% of them seen only once. The sample consisted of blood. These receptors were taken from a woman aged 45-59 years in good health. Each CDR3 is given with its conserved first and last residue. D genes are given only for firm matches. The size field is filled for only some rows; it gives once, few, many or a size class.

size,V,J,D,DNA,CDR3
NA,TRBV19,TRBJ1-2,NA,TGTGCCAGTAGTAACGGGGCAGCCTTGGGAGGCTACACCTTC,CASSNGAALGGYTF
NA,TRBV7-3,TRBJ2-1,TRBD2,TGTGCCAGCAGTGGGACTAGTGGTGTGGGTGAGCAGTTCTTC,CASSGTSGVGEQFF
NA,TRBV15,TRBJ2-3,TRBD2,TGTGCCACCAGCGAAGCGGGGGTGGGCACAGATACGCAGTATTTT,CATSEAGVGTDTQYF
NA,TRBV5-5,TRBJ2-3,TRBD1,TGTGCCAGCAGCCCCATTCTAAGGGACAGGGTCCGCACAGATACGCAGTATTTT,CASSPILRDRVRTDTQYF
once,TRBV7-2,TRBJ2-7,NA,TGTGCCAGCAGCGGACCTCCCGGCGAGCAGTACTTC,CASSGPPGEQYF
NA,TRBV28,TRBJ2-7,NA,TGTGCCACAACCGGGACAAACTACGAGCAGTACTTC,CATTGTNYEQYF
NA,TRBV5-5,TRBJ1-1,TRBD1,TGTGCCAGCAGCTTTAACAGGGGCAACACTGAAGCTTTCTTT,CASSFNRGNTEAFF
NA,TRBV9,TRBJ2-1,NA,TGTGCCAGCAGCGTAGACTACAATGAGCAGTTCTTC,CASSVDYNEQFF
NA,TRBV4-2,TRBJ2-1,NA,TGTGCCAGCAGCCAAGATTGGGCTACCCTCTCCTACAATGAGCAGTTCTTC,CASSQDWATLSYNEQFF
NA,TRBV4-1,TRBJ1-1,NA,TGCGCCAGCAGCCAAGGTGGTTGGAGCAGCATGAACACTGAAGCTTTCTTT,CASSQGGWSSMNTEAFF
NA,TRBV2,TRBJ1-1,NA,TGTGCCACACGGCGGAGCATGAACACTGAAGCTTTCTTT,CATRRSMNTEAFF
few,TRBV3-1/TRBV3-2,TRBJ2-2,TRBD2,TGTGCCAGCAGCCACCCGGGGGGCGGGGAGCTGTTTTTT,CASSHPGGGELFF
NA,TRBV10-3,TRBJ2-5,NA,TGTGCCATCAGTTGGGACCGGACTCAAGGAAAGACCCAGTACTTC,CAISWDRTQGKTQYF
NA,TRBV5-1,TRBJ2-3,NA,TGCGCCAGCAGCCCCCTCATTGCCTCAGATACGCAGTATTTT,CASSPLIASDTQYF
many,TRBV20-1,TRBJ1-1,TRBD1,TGCAGTGCTAGTGACCGGACAGGGGGAACTGAAGCTTTCTTT,CSASDRTGGTEAFF
NA,TRBV6-5,TRBJ2-1,TRBD1,TGTGCCAGCAGTCCTGACAGGGGGCTAGTAGATGAGCAGTTCTTC,CASSPDRGLVDEQFF
NA,TRBV11-3,TRBJ2-5,TRBD2,TGTGCCAGCAGCTTAGAAGGGACTAGCGGTGGGGAGACCCAGTACTTC,CASSLEGTSGGETQYF
NA,TRBV2,TRBJ1-5,TRBD1,TGTGCCAGCAGGAAGGGGGCTAATCAGCCCCAGCATTTT,CASRKGANQPQHF
NA,TRBV30,TRBJ1-1,NA,TGTGCCTGGAAGTTACGGATGAACACTGAAGCTTTCTTT,CAWKLRMNTEAFF
NA,TRBV11-3,TRBJ2-7,NA,TGTGCCAGCAGCCTCCGCCCCGGGACCAACTACGAGCAGTACTTC,CASSLRPGTNYEQYF
NA,TRBV6-5,TRBJ1-5,NA,TGTGCCAGCAGTTACAGGGGTGGGGGTCAGCCCCAGCATTTT,CASSYRGGGQPQHF
few,TRBV2,TRBJ1-1,NA,TGTGCCAGCAGGGAACGTACAGGGAACACTGAAGCTTTCTTT,CASRERTGNTEAFF
NA,TRBV5-4,TRBJ1-2,TRBD1,TGTGCCAGCAGTTCCCAGGGGGGACAGTATGGCTACACCTTC,CASSSQGGQYGYTF
NA,TRBV11-3,TRBJ2-2,TRBD2,TGTGCCAGCATCAACCTAGCGGGAGGGAACACCGGGGAGCTGTTTTTT,CASINLAGGNTGELFF
NA,TRBV5-1,TRBJ1-4,NA,TGCGCCAGCAGCCATGGACGGGCGGACGATGAAAAACTGTTTTTT,CASSHGRADDEKLFF
NA,TRBV5-1,TRBJ1-4,TRBD1,TGCGCCAGCAGCTTGGGTGGGACAGGGAATGAAAAACTGTTTTTT,CASSLGGTGNEKLFF
NA,TRBV6-2/TRBV6-3,TRBJ2-7,NA,TGTGCCAGCAGTTACGAGTACTACGAGCAGTACTTC,CASSYEYYEQYF
once,TRBV2,TRBJ2-1,NA,TGTGCCAGCAGTTTTCTCCGGGACCCCAATGAGCAGTTCTTC,CASSFLRDPNEQFF
NA,TRBV10-3,TRBJ2-5,TRBD2,TGTGCCATCAGTGACCCGGGACTAGCGGGCTTCCAAGAGACCCAGTACTTC,CAISDPGLAGFQETQYF
NA,TRBV28,TRBJ2-5,TRBD1,TGTGCCAGCAGTTTCCCACAGGGGGTGATGAGGGAGACCCAGTACTTC,CASSFPQGVMRETQYF
NA,TRBV24-1,TRBJ2-6,NA,TGTGCCACCAGTGCCCGGACTGGGGCCAACGTCCTGACTTTC,CATSARTGANVLTF
NA,TRBV7-9,TRBJ1-1,NA,TGTGCCAGCAGCTTAGAGGTACGGAACACTGAAGCTTTCTTT,CASSLEVRNTEAFF
NA,TRBV5-4,TRBJ2-3,TRBD2,TGTGCCAGCAGCTTTTCTAGCGGGGGCACAGATACGCAGTATTTT,CASSFSSGGTDTQYF
few,TRBV28,TRBJ2-7,TRBD2,TGTGCCAGCAGTTTACGGCCTGGGACTAGCGGGAGGGTCTACGAGCAGTACTTC,CASSLRPGTSGRVYEQYF
NA,TRBV3-1/TRBV3-2,TRBJ1-2,NA,TGTGCCAGCAGCCAAGATGGTAGAGGGGTTGGTGGCTACACCTTC,CASSQDGRGVGGYTF
NA,TRBV2,TRBJ1-1,TRBD1,TGTGCCAGCAGGGTACCGGGACAGGGATGGAACACTGAAGCTTTCTTT,CASRVPGQGWNTEAFF
NA,TRBV5-6,TRBJ2-6,NA,TGTGCCAGCAGCCCTAGTTACTCTGGGGCCAACGTCCTGACTTTC,CASSPSYSGANVLTF
NA,TRBV2,TRBJ2-2,TRBD2,TGTGCCAGCAGTGGTTTCGGGAGGGCGAACACCGGGGAGCTGTTTTTT,CASSGFGRANTGELFF
NA,TRBV19,TRBJ2-1,NA,TGTGCCAGCTCATGGACCTACAATGAGCAGTTCTTC,CASSWTYNEQFF
NA,TRBV15,TRBJ2-1,NA,TGTGCCACCAGCAGAGGTTGGAGTGACAATGAGCAGTTCTTC,CATSRGWSDNEQFF
many,TRBV7-3,TRBJ2-7,NA,TGTGCCAGCAGCTTAAATCGAAACTACGAGCAGTACTTC,CASSLNRNYEQYF
NA,TRBV9,TRBJ2-3,NA,TGTGCCAGCAGCGTAGAACAGCGCACAGATACGCAGTATTTT,CASSVEQRTDTQYF
NA,TRBV6-1,TRBJ1-2,NA,TGTGCCAGCAGTGAAAATAGTGGAAGTACGTTCTATGGCTACACCTTC,CASSENSGSTFYGYTF
once,TRBV4-2,TRBJ2-1,TRBD1,TGTGCCAGCAGCCAAGAGGCACAGGGGGCGAACAATGAGCAGTTCTTC,CASSQEAQGANNEQFF
NA,TRBV6-2/TRBV6-3,TRBJ2-5,TRBD1,TGTGCCAGCAGTTACGACAGGGGTGGGCGAGAGACCCAGTACTTC,CASSYDRGGRETQYF
NA,TRBV15,TRBJ1-4,NA,TGTGCCACCAGCAGAGATCAGTCGGGGGATGGCGGAAAACTGTTTTTT,CATSRDQSGDGGKLFF
many,TRBV7-3,TRBJ2-3,NA,TGTGCCAGCAGCTTAGGGAGGTCGGATACGCAGTATTTT,CASSLGRSDTQYF
NA,TRBV6-2/TRBV6-3,TRBJ2-1,NA,TGTGCCAGCAGTTTTCGACCGGATCTTAGGTCCTACAATGAGCAGTTCTTC,CASSFRPDLRSYNEQFF
NA,TRBV7-2,TRBJ1-4,NA,TGTGCCAGCAGCTTAGGGGCAGTCCCTAATGAAAAACTGTTTTTT,CASSLGAVPNEKLFF
NA,TRBV15,TRBJ2-1,TRBD2,TGTGCCACCAGCAGAGATTATATGGGACTAGCGGGCGGGAGGGGATACAATGAGCAGTTCTTC,CATSRDYMGLAGGRGYNEQFF